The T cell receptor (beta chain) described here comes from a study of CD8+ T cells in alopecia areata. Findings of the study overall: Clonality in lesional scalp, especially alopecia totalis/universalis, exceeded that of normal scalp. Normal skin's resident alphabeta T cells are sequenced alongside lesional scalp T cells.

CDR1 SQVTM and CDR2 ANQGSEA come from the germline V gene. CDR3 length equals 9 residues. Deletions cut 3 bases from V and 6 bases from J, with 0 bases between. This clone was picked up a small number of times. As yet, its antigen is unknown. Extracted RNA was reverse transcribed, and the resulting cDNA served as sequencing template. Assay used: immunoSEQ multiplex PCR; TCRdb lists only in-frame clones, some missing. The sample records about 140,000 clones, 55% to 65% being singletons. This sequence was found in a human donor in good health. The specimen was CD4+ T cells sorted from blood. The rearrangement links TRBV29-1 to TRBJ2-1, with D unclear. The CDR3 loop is CSVDNEQFF. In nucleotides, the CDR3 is TGCAGCGTTGACAATGAGCAGTTCTTC.